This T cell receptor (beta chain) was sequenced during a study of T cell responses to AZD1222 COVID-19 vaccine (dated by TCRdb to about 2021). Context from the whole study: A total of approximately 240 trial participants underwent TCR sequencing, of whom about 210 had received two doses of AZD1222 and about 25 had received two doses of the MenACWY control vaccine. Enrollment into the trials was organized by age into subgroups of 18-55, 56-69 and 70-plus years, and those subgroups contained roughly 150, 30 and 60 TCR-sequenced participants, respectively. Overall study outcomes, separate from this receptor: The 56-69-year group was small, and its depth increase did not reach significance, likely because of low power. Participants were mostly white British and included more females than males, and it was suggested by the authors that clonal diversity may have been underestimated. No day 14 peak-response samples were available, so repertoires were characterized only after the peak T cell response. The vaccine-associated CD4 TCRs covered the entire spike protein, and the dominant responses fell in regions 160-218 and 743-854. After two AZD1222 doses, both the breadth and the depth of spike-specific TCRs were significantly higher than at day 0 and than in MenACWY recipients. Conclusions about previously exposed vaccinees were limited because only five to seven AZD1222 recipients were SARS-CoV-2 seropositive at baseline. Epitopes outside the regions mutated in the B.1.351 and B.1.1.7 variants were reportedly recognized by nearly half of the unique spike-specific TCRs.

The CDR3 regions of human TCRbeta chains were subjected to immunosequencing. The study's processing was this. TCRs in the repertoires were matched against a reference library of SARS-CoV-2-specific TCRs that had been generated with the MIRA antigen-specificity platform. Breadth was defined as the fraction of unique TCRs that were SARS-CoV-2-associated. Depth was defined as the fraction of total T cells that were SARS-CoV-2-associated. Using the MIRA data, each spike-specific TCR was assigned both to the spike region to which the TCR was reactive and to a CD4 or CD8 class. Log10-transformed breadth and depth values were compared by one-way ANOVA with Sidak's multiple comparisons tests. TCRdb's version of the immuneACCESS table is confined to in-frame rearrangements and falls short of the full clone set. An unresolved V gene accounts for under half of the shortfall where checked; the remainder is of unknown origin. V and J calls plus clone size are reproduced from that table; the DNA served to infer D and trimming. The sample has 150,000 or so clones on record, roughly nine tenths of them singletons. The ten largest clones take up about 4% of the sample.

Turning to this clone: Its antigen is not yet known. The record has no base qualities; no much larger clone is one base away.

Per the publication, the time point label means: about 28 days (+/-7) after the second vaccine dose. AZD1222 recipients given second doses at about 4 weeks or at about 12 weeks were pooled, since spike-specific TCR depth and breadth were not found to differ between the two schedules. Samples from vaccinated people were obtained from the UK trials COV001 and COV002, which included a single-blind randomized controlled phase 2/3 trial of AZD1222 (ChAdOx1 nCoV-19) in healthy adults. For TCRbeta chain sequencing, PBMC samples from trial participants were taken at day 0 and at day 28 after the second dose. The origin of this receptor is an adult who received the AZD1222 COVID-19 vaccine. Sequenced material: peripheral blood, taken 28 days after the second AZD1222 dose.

In nucleotide form, the sequence is TGTGCTAGTGGTTTGACGGCAGTTGGTCAGCCCCAGCATTTT. Its protein product is CASGLTAVGQPQHF. The rearranged segments are TRBV12-5 and TRBJ1-5; the D gene cannot be resolved reliably. V lost 2 bases and J lost 6 bases; the stretch between them is 11 bases long. The CDR3 starts with the cysteine, ends with the phenylalanine, and has 14 residues. Kept here is only the CDR3 DNA, which spans 42 bases and is read in frame from base 1. CDR1 and CDR2, looked up from the germline V gene, are LGHNT and FRNRAP.